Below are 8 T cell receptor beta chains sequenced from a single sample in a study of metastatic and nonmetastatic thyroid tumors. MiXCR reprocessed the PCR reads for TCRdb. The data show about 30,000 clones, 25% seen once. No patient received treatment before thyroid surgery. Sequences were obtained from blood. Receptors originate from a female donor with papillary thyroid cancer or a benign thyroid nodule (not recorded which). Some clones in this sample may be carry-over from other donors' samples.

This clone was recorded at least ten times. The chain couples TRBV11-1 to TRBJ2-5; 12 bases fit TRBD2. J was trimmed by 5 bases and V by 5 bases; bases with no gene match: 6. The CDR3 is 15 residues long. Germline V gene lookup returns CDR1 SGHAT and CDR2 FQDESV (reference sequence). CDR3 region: CASSKGLAGGETQYF. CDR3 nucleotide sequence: TGTGCCAGCAGCAAGGGACTAGCGGGCGGGGAGACCCAGTACTTC.

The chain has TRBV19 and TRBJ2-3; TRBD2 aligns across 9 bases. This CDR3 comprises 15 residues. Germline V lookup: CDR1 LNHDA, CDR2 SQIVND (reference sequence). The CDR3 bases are TGTGATAGCAGCCGCGGGGGCGGGAGGGGAGATACGCAGTATTTT. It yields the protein CDSSRGGGRGDTQYF.

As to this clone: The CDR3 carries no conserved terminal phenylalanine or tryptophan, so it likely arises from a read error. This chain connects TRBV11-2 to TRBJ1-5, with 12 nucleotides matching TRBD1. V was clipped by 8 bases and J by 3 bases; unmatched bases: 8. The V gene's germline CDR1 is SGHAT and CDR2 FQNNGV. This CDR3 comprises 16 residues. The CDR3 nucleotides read TGTGCCAGCGGCATGGGACAGGGGGCCATCAATCAGCCCCAGCATGTT. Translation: CASGMGQGAINQPQHV.

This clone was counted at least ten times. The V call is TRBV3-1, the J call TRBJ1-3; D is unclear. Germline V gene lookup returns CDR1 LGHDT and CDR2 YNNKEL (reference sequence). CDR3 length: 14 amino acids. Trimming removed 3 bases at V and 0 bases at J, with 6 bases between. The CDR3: CASSHISSGNTIYF. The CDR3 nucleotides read TGTGCCAGCAGCCACATAAGCTCTGGAAACACCATATATTTT.

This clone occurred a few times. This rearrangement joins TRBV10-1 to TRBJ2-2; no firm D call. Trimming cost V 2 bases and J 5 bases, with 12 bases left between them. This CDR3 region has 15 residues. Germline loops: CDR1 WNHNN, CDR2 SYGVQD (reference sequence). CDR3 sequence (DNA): TGCGCCAGCAGTGAGGGCTCTGGAGAGACCGGGGAGCTGTTTTTT. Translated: CASSEGSGETGELFF.

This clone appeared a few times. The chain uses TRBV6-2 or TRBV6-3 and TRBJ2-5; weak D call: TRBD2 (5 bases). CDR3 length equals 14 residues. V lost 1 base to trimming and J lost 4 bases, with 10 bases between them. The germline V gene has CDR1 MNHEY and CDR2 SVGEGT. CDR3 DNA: TGTGCCAGCAGTTACTTCGGGGTACGAGAGACCCAGTACTTC. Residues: CASSYFGVRETQYF.

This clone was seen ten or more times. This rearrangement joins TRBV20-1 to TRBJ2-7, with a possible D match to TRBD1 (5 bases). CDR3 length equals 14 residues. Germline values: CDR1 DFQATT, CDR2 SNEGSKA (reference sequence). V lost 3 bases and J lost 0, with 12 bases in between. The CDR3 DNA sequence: TGCAGTGCTAGGATCAGACAGCACTCCTACGAGCAGTACTTC. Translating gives CSARIRQHSYEQYF.

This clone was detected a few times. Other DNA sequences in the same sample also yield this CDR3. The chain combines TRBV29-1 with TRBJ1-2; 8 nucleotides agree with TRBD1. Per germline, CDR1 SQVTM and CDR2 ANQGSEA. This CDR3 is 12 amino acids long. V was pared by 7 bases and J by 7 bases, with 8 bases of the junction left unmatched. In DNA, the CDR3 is TGCAGCGGAAGTCGGGACAGGTGTGGCTACACCTTC. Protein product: CSGSRDRCGYTF.